This T cell receptor (beta chain) was identified in a study of shared clonotypes between healthy human individuals. The overall study: For every donor, three CD4 naive, three CD4 memory, two CD8 naive and one CD8 memory plates were used.

The CDR3 has 12 residues. V was pared by 6 bases and J by 4 bases, with 8 bases between. CDR1 SGHVS and CDR2 FQNEAQ come from the germline V gene. Researchers ran the assay at a deep level. Assay used: immunoSEQ multiplex PCR; TCRdb lists only in-frame clones, some missing. This sample has approximately 2.3 million clones, with approximately 93% found just once. This sequence joins TRBV7-8 and TRBJ2-3, with D hard to call. This receptor was identified in a man between 18 and 35 years old in good health. Some clones in this sample may be carry-over from other donors' samples. Sequenced sample: naive CD4+ T cells from PBMCs. Subset denoted: CD45RA+ positively selected. DNA for the CDR3: TGTGCCAGCAGACCAGAGGCAGATACGCAGTATTTT. It specifies CASRPEADTQYF. Based on the CDR3 plus reference TRBV7-8 and TRBJ2-3, the full variable domain is GAGVSQSPRYKVAKRGQDVALRCDPISGHVSLFWYQQALGQGPEFLTYFQNEAQLDKSGLPSDRFFAERPEGSVSTLKIQRTQQEDSAVYLCASRPEADTQYFGPGTRLTVL.